Sequencing of this T cell receptor beta chain was carried out in a study of cytomegalovirus exposure and HLA in healthy donors. Regarding the study as a whole: A later analysis found that most CMV-associated TCR beta chains appeared HLA-restricted. When analyzed later, a missense DCLRE1C variant was found to be linked to TCR beta V- and J-gene trimming.

Nominal health characterized the donors when sampled, though unrecorded immune exposures were likely. This CDR3 region has 18 residues. Germline V CDR1 and CDR2: SNHLY, FYNNEI. With 0 bases removed from V and 1 base from J, the gap between germline ends came to 18 bases. The PCR contained 60 Vbeta and 13 Jbeta primers. Assay used: immunoSEQ multiplex PCR; TCRdb lists only in-frame clones, some missing. The sample contains some 140,000 clones, 55% to 80% of which appear only once. Points on this clone: Its antigen is unidentified.

Sequenced material: PBMCs. The rearrangement links TRBV2 to TRBJ1-1, with a tentative D call TRBD1 (6 bases). The clonotype originates from a woman aged 40-49 years in good health and CMV-seronegative. CDR3 sequence reads: CASSEALQWGGTNTEAFF. The CDR3 DNA is TGTGCCAGCAGTGAAGCGCTTCAATGGGGGGGCACGAACACTGAAGCTTTCTTT.